Listed below are T cell receptor beta chains from one sample, sequenced in a study of blood T cell repertoires in COVID-19. TCRdb's table, derived via immunoSEQ multiplex PCR, lists solely in-frame clones and lacks some. The sample has about 250,000 clones, approximately 89% seen once; the top ten hold around 3.7%. Sequencing was done on a sample of PBMCs or T cells enriched from blood (not recorded which). Source of these receptors: a woman in her twenties or thirties with acute COVID-19. CDR3s include the opening cysteine and the closing phenylalanine or tryptophan. The D gene is left open where the match is weak. Only part of the rows carry a size: once, few, many, or a class if the clone is expanded.

TRBJ1-3 | . | TRBV7-8 | . | TGTGCCAGCAGCTTAGGGGGAGGGGGGGCGGCTGGAAACACCATATATTTT | CASSLGGGGAAGNTIYF
TRBJ1-4 | . | TRBV3-1/TRBV3-2 | . | TGTGCCAGCAGCCAAGATACCAACATTTCGGGTGAAAAACTGTTTTTT | CASSQDTNISGEKLFF
TRBJ1-2 | . | TRBV11-2 | TRBD1 | TGTGCCAGCAGCTTAGACGGAGGACAGGCGTACTACACCTTC | CASSLDGGQAYYTF
TRBJ1-1 | . | TRBV6-5 | . | TGTGCCAGTCAAGAGGCCTCTGAAGCTTTCTTT | CASQEASEAFF
TRBJ1-5 | . | TRBV7-2 | . | TGTGCCAGCAGCCCAGGCCGGAGCAATCAGCCCCAGCATTTT | CASSPGRSNQPQHF
TRBJ2-1 | few | TRBV4-2 | TRBD2 | TGTGCCAGCAGCCAAGTTGGTGGACTAGTTCTGTTCTTC | CASSQVGGLVLFF
TRBJ2-7 | once | TRBV5-1 | . | TGCGCCAGCAGCCCCGCCCCGGCAGGGACTGGGTTTGAGCAGTACTTC | CASSPAPAGTGFEQYF
TRBJ2-1 | . | TRBV12-3/TRBV12-4 | . | TGTGCCAGCATGGCACCGGCGGGGCAGTTCTTC | CASMAPAGQFF
TRBJ2-7 | . | TRBV27 | . | TGTGCCAGCAGTCCCTGGGCAGGGTGGGACGAGCAGTACTTC | CASSPWAGWDEQYF
TRBJ1-2 | . | TRBV7-9 | TRBD1 | TGTGCCAGCAGCCTAGGACAGGGTGGGGACTATGGCTACACCTTC | CASSLGQGGDYGYTF
TRBJ2-3 | . | TRBV7-9 | . | TGTGCCAGCAGCACCCGACGGGGGAGCACAGATACGCAGTATTTT | CASSTRRGSTDTQYF
TRBJ1-1 | . | TRBV7-2 | TRBD1 | TGTGCCAGCAGCTTCGACAGGGCAGGGAACACTGAAGCTTTCTTT | CASSFDRAGNTEAFF